This is a list of T cell receptor beta chains from one sample in a study of T cell responses to AZD1222 COVID-19 vaccine. Only in-frame clones appear in the TCRdb table, and some are missing; sequencing was by immunoSEQ multiplex PCR. The table has approximately 150,000 clones, over 80% seen once. Here the sequenced sample was peripheral blood, taken on day 0 of AZD1222 vaccination. The source is an adult in good health. Both conserved end residues are part of each CDR3. Each record gives: CDR3 length, J gene, clone size, V gene, D gene, CDR3 DNA, CDR3 protein. The D gene is left open where the match is weak. A clone size is listed for some rows: how often the clone was seen (once, few, many), or a class if it is expanded.

14,TRBJ1-2,NA,TRBV28,TRBD1,TGTGCCAGTTCACAGGGGAATCTTAACTATGGCTACACCTTC,CASSQGNLNYGYTF
16,TRBJ2-1,NA,TRBV9,NA,TGTGCCAGCAGCCACCGGGGTAGCAGGGATTACAATGAGCAGTTCTTC,CASSHRGSRDYNEQFF
16,TRBJ2-3,NA,TRBV13,TRBD1,TGTGCCAGCAGCTTAGGGGGACAGGGGGTAACAGATACGCAGTATTTT,CASSLGGQGVTDTQYF
14,TRBJ1-1,NA,TRBV28,NA,TGTGCCAGCAGTTTTCCTGGGGAGAGGACTGAAGCTTTCTTT,CASSFPGERTEAFF
13,TRBJ1-5,NA,TRBV28,NA,TGTGCCAGCAGTTTGGTGGGAGATCAGCCCCAGCATTTT,CASSLVGDQPQHF
14,TRBJ1-5,NA,TRBV3-1/TRBV3-2,NA,TGTGCCAGCAGCCAAGAGGGGTGGTTTCAGCCCCAGCATTTT,CASSQEGWFQPQHF
15,TRBJ2-7,NA,TRBV5-4,TRBD1,TGTGCCAGCAGCCGTGGGACAGGGGGCTCCTACGAGCAGTACTTC,CASSRGTGGSYEQYF
18,TRBJ1-1,NA,TRBV16,TRBD1,TGTGCCAGCAGCCACGCCCCTAATCGTGGGACAGAAAACACTGAAGCTTTCTTT,CASSHAPNRGTENTEAFF
13,TRBJ2-7,NA,TRBV15,NA,TGTGCCACCAGCAGAGTAAGGACAGACGAGCAGTACTTC,CATSRVRTDEQYF
14,TRBJ2-1,few,TRBV13,NA,TGTGCCAGCAGCGTTAGCGAGTCCTACAATGAGCAGTTCTTC,CASSVSESYNEQFF
13,TRBJ2-4,NA,TRBV29-1,NA,TGCAGCGTTGAAGAGACGGGGGCGAACATTCAGTACTTC,CSVEETGANIQYF
12,TRBJ1-4,NA,TRBV30,NA,TGTGCCTGGAGTGATAATAATGAAAAACTGTTTTTT,CAWSDNNEKLFF
15,TRBJ2-7,NA,TRBV18,TRBD1,TGTGCCAGCTCACCACTACCCACAGGGGGCAGTCAGCAGTACTTC,CASSPLPTGGSQQYF
13,TRBJ2-7,NA,TRBV28,TRBD1,TGTGCCTGCCGTGGGACAGGGATCTACGAGCAGTACTTC,CACRGTGIYEQYF
12,TRBJ1-1,many,TRBV12-5,NA,TGTGCTAGTGGGAGGGGGAACACTGAAGCTTTCTTT,CASGRGNTEAFF
11,TRBJ1-5,once,TRBV6-2/TRBV6-3,NA,TGTGCCAGCAGTCACTTAGGGCCCCAGCATTTT,CASSHLGPQHF
12,TRBJ1-1,NA,TRBV6-2/TRBV6-3,NA,TGTGCCAGCAGTGTACAAGGAGGTCGCGCTTTCTTT,CASSVQGGRAFF
12,TRBJ2-1,NA,TRBV6-1,NA,TGTGCCAGCAGTGAACCCGCCCAGCGCCGGTTCTTC,CASSEPAQRRFF
15,TRBJ1-5,NA,TRBV6-6,NA,TGTGCCAGCAGTTACGACAGCTATAGCAATCAGCCCCAGCATTTT,CASSYDSYSNQPQHF
15,TRBJ1-5,NA,TRBV28,TRBD1,TGTGCCAGCAGAAGACAGGGGGAATGGAATCAGCCCCAGCATTTT,CASRRQGEWNQPQHF
10,TRBJ1-5,NA,TRBV27,NA,TGTGCCAGCGGTTGGGAACGGACGTTCTTT,CASGWERTFF
16,TRBJ1-5,NA,TRBV18,NA,TGTGCCAGCTCACCACCAGGGTCCGGGGGGGGACAGCCCCAGCATTTT,CASSPPGSGGGQPQHF
15,TRBJ2-3,NA,TRBV9,NA,TGTGCCAGCAGCGTCGCGGGACCCACTACAGATACGCAGTATTTT,CASSVAGPTTDTQYF
17,TRBJ2-1,NA,TRBV4-3,TRBD2,TGCGCCAGCAGCCTCACGGCTCAGCGGGAGATGAGGGGTGAGCAGTTCTTC,CASSLTAQREMRGEQFF
13,TRBJ1-1,NA,TRBV30,NA,TGTGCCTGGAGTAGCGGAACGAACACTGAAGCTTTCTTT,CAWSSGTNTEAFF
14,TRBJ1-5,NA,TRBV7-2,NA,TGTGCCAGCAGCTTAGCAGGAATCCATCAGCCCCAGCATTTT,CASSLAGIHQPQHF
13,TRBJ1-2,few,TRBV6-1,NA,TGTGCCAGCAGTGAATCCGGGAACTATGGCTACACCTTC,CASSESGNYGYTF
16,TRBJ1-4,NA,TRBV6-2/TRBV6-3,NA,TGTGCCAGCAGTTACGGAGCCTCTCCCCTACCGGAGGAACTGTTTTTT,CASSYGASPLPEELFF
15,TRBJ2-5,NA,TRBV23-1,NA,TGCGCCAGCAGTCGGCGGGACATGGAACAAGAGACCCAGTACTTC,CASSRRDMEQETQYF
14,TRBJ2-1,NA,TRBV15,TRBD2,TGTGCCACCAGCAGGGGAGGGAGCCCCAATGAGCAGTTCTTC,CATSRGGSPNEQFF
16,TRBJ2-1,once,TRBV7-2,TRBD1,TGTGCCAGCAGCTTAGTTATAGACAGGGTTGTCGATGAGCAGTTCTTC,CASSLVIDRVVDEQFF
14,TRBJ1-5,NA,TRBV28,NA,TGTGCCAGCAGTTCCAGGGGCTCCTATCAGCCCCAGCATTTT,CASSSRGSYQPQHF
16,TRBJ2-3,NA,TRBV3-1/TRBV3-2,TRBD1,TGTGCCAGCAGCCAAGGAGACAGGGGTTTAACAGATACGCAGTATTTT,CASSQGDRGLTDTQYF
15,TRBJ2-7,NA,TRBV2,NA,TGTGCCAGCAGCGCCGACTTGGCTGGATCCTACGAGCAGTACTTC,CASSADLAGSYEQYF
15,TRBJ1-1,NA,TRBV27,TRBD1,TGTGCCAGCAGTCCCTGGACAGGGATGAACACTGAAGCTTTCTTT,CASSPWTGMNTEAFF
16,TRBJ2-3,NA,TRBV10-1,TRBD2,TGCGCCAGCAGTGAGGGTGGCGGGGGGACCTCGGATACGCAGTATTTT,CASSEGGGGTSDTQYF
14,TRBJ1-2,NA,TRBV7-8,NA,TGTGCCAGCAGTCCCAATGGACTGATGTATGGCTACACCTTC,CASSPNGLMYGYTF
11,TRBJ2-5,NA,TRBV30,NA,TGTGCCTGGAGTGTTGCGGGGACCCAGTACTTC,CAWSVAGTQYF
14,TRBJ2-1,once,TRBV24-1,NA,TGTGCCACCAGTGATTTTATGCGGTACAATGAGCAGTTCTTC,CATSDFMRYNEQFF
14,TRBJ1-6,NA,TRBV9,TRBD1,TGTGCCAGCAGCGAGACAGGGACCAATTCACCCCTCCACTTT,CASSETGTNSPLHF
13,TRBJ2-3,NA,TRBV9,NA,TGTGCCAGCAGCCCGGAAAGGCCAGATACGCAGTATTTT,CASSPERPDTQYF
12,TRBJ2-7,NA,TRBV6-5,NA,TGTGCCAGCAGTTCCCCGAGGGGGGAGCAGTACTTC,CASSSPRGEQYF